This passage covers 30 T cell receptor beta chains from one sample sequenced in a study of blood T cell repertoires in COVID-19. TCRdb keeps only in-frame clones here, not all; method: immunoSEQ multiplex PCR. Seen here are some 290,000 clones, roughly 90% observed once, and the top ten hold over 9.5%. Sequenced input: peripheral blood. Receptors were obtained from a woman aged 25 to 39 with COVID-19, enrolled during active disease.

The rearrangement uses TRBV24-1 and TRBJ2-1; D uncertain. V was shortened by 5 bases and J by 1 base, with 8 bases between the two germline ends. CDR3 size: 14 residues. Germline lookup yields CDR1 KGHDR and CDR2 SFDVKD. The CDR3 loop is CATSGTESYNEQFF. DNA of the CDR3: TGTGCCACCAGTGGAACAGAGTCCTACAATGAGCAGTTCTTC.

The CDR3: CASSLETGTNVLTF. In nucleotides, the CDR3 is TGTGCCAGCAGCTTGGAGACGGGGACCAACGTCCTGACTTTC. This rearrangement joins TRBV5-4 to TRBJ2-6; D is perhaps TRBD2 (5 bases). Per germline, CDR1 SGHNT and CDR2 YYREEE (reference sequence). The CDR3 covers 14 residues. Between the trimmed V and J ends, which lost 0 bases and 8 bases, there was a span of 9 bases.

Only one count was recorded for this clone. The J gene is TRBJ2-7, the V gene TRBV20-1; possibly TRBD1 for D (6 bases). The CDR3 is 14 residues long. V lost 4 bases to trimming and J lost 2 bases, with 15 bases between them. Germline lookup yields CDR1 DFQATT and CDR2 SNEGSKA (reference sequence). As DNA, the CDR3 is TGCAGTGCTATTGACAGGATGAAGCCCTACGAGCAGTACTTC. Translation: CSAIDRMKPYEQYF.

J is TRBJ1-2 and V is TRBV20-1; weak D call: TRBD1 (5 bases). The CDR3 runs to 11 residues. Germline CDR1 reads DFQATT; CDR2 reads SNEGSKA (reference sequence). V dropped 5 bases and J dropped 9 bases, with 13 bases sitting between them. CDR3 sequence (DNA): TGCAGTGCTTACCGCCAGGGTAGCTACACCTTC. It specifies CSAYRQGSYTF.

The chain has TRBV27 and TRBJ2-2; TRBD1 agrees at 7 bases. Germline V gives CDR1 MNHEY, CDR2 SMNVEV (reference sequence). The J segment lost 6 bases and the V segment lost 5 bases, leaving 15 bases of the junction unmatched. This CDR3 has 17 residues. The CDR3 coding sequence is TGTGCCAGCAGTCACCCCACCGCCCGACAGGGAGCCGGGGAGCTGTTTTTT. Its translation is CASSHPTARQGAGELFF.

The V and J genes are TRBV28 and TRBJ2-7; tentative D call: TRBD2 (6 bases). The CDR3 is made up of 13 amino acids. CDR1 and CDR2 from the germline V gene are MDHEN and SYDVKM. V was cut by 11 bases and J by 2 bases, with 16 bases left in between. CDR3 coding DNA: TGTGCCGGCGGAGGGACCGCGACCTACGAGCAGTACTTC. The encoded protein is CAGGGTATYEQYF.

The V and J genes are TRBV6-5 and TRBJ1-2; D remains ambiguous. The germline gives CDR1 MNHEY, CDR2 SVGAGI. The CDR3 has 12 residues. V gave up 5 bases and J gave up 3 bases, with 7 bases separating them. CDR3 nucleotide sequence: TGTGCCAGCAGTACAAATGACTATGGCTACACCTTC. It specifies CASSTNDYGYTF.

The chain is built from TRBV18 and TRBJ2-2; D gene unclear. Per the germline V gene, CDR1 is KGHSH and CDR2 is LQKENI. This CDR3 is built from 11 residues. The ends were cut back, 4 bases at V and 10 bases at J, with 7 bases in the middle. CDR3 sequence reads: CASSRAEELFF. The CDR3 DNA is TGTGCCAGCTCACGGGCCGAGGAGCTGTTTTTT.

The genes are TRBV7-2 and TRBJ2-1; D gene unclear. The germline gives CDR1 SGHTA, CDR2 FQGNSA. V lost 4 bases, J lost 3 bases, and 4 bases lay in between. The CDR3 consists of 12 residues. CDR3 coding DNA: TGTGCCAGCAGCTCCTTCTACAATGAGCAGTTCTTC. Amino acid sequence: CASSSFYNEQFF.

A note on this clone: Other DNA variants within this sample encode the same CDR3. The rearrangement joins TRBV27 to TRBJ2-7; 9 bases are a match to TRBD1. CDR3 length: 14 residues. After removal of 4 bases from V and 2 bases from J, the junction contained 3 bases not matched to a gene. Germline V gene data show CDR1 as MNHEY and CDR2 as SMNVEV (reference sequence). CDR3 nucleotide sequence: TGTGCCAGCAGTTCACGACAGGGGGCCTACGAGCAGTACTTC. Translation: CASSSRQGAYEQYF.

The chain has TRBV5-4 and TRBJ2-3; 13 nucleotides agree with TRBD2. The CDR3 has 17 amino acids. From germline, CDR1 is SGHNT and CDR2 YYREEE (reference sequence). V shed 3 bases, J shed 4 bases, and the junction held 8 bases outside the gene matches. The CDR3 protein is CASSSPTTSGGADTQYF. The CDR3 DNA is TGTGCCAGCAGCTCTCCGACCACTAGCGGGGGGGCAGATACGCAGTATTTT.

This chain uses TRBV6-5 with TRBJ2-5, with D hard to call. The CDR3 contains 13 residues. The germline gives CDR1 MNHEY, CDR2 SVGAGI. The ends were cut back, 6 bases at V and 5 bases at J, with 13 bases in the middle. The CDR3 nucleotides read TGTGCCAGCAGACAGACCGAGACGGAGACCCAGTACTTC. It is translated as CASRQTETETQYF.

In its sample, this clone was seen once. The chain has TRBV4-1 and TRBJ2-2; 9 bases are a match to TRBD1. Unmatched junction bases numbered 3, after V lost 4 bases and J lost 0 bases. Germline CDR1 and CDR2: MGHRA and YSYEKL. This CDR3 contains 16 residues. CDR3 nucleotides: TGCGCCAGCAGCCGCGGGACAGGGACGAACACCGGGGAGCTGTTTTTT. Residues: CASSRGTGTNTGELFF.

V is TRBV7-9 and J is TRBJ1-2; 11 positions match TRBD1. Germline V gene sequence: CDR1 SEHNR, CDR2 FQNEAQ (reference sequence). The CDR3 is 15 residues long. J gave up 6 bases and V 5 bases, and 8 bases lay outside the gene matches. The CDR3 reads CASSPRTGGSNGYTF. As DNA, the CDR3 is TGTGCCAGCAGCCCAAGGACAGGGGGCTCTAATGGCTACACCTTC.

This clone came up once. This chain joins TRBV25-1 and TRBJ2-2; TRBD1 matches 8 bases. V gave up 8 bases and J gave up 0 bases; unmatched junction bases: 8. This CDR3 has 16 residues. Per the germline V gene, CDR1 is MGHDK and CDR2 is SYGVNS. The CDR3 here is CASQKQGESNTGELFF. CDR3 bases: TGTGCCAGCCAAAAACAGGGGGAGTCGAACACCGGGGAGCTGTTTTTT.

This chain uses TRBV7-8 with TRBJ2-5, with 10 bases identical to TRBD1. J lost 0 bases, V lost 6 bases, and 1 base had no gene match. CDR1 is SGHVS and CDR2 is FQNEAQ in the germline V gene. The CDR3 covers 14 residues. CDR3 residues: CASRTGGHQETQYF. DNA for the CDR3: TGTGCCAGCAGGACAGGGGGCCACCAAGAGACCCAGTACTTC.

The chain joins TRBV28 to TRBJ2-5; 8 nucleotides match TRBD2. The CDR3 extends over 15 amino acids. Germline V gives CDR1 MDHEN, CDR2 SYDVKM. J gave up 2 bases and V 7 bases, and 9 bases lay outside the gene matches. CDR3 DNA sequence: TGTGCCAGCACCCCGTCGGTAGCGGGGCAAGAGACCCAGTACTTC. Its protein is CASTPSVAGQETQYF.

V gene TRBV4-2 combines with J gene TRBJ1-5, with D unclear. From germline, CDR1 is LGHNA and CDR2 YNFKEQ. Trimming removed 4 bases at V and 7 bases at J, with 17 bases between. CDR3 length: 15 residues. The CDR3 spells CASSRSGEVGQPQHF. The CDR3 DNA follows: TGTGCCAGCAGCCGGTCCGGGGAGGTCGGCCAGCCCCAGCATTTT.

In its sample, this clone was seen once. V is TRBV28 and J is TRBJ1-2; D not certain. The ends were cut back, 3 bases at V and 7 bases at J, with 15 bases in the middle. This CDR3 has 14 amino acids. Germline CDR1 is MDHEN and CDR2 is SYDVKM. The CDR3 DNA reads as TGTGCCAGCAGTTTGGGCCCAGTGCGGGGTGGCTACACCTTC. This sequence encodes CASSLGPVRGGYTF.

This chain uses TRBV5-1 with TRBJ2-5; D is uncertain. Trimming cost V 2 bases and J 2 bases, with 10 bases left between them. Germline V gene sequence: CDR1 SGHRS, CDR2 YFSETQ. This CDR3 region has 14 residues. CDR3 bases: TGCGCCAGCAGCTTTTTCACGGAGCAAGAGACCCAGTACTTC. This gives the protein CASSFFTEQETQYF.

This sequence joins TRBV18 and TRBJ1-5, with TRBD1 matching 9 bases. Germline-derived CDR1 and CDR2 are KGHSH and LQKENI. CDR3 size: 15 residues. Losses at the gene ends were 3 bases for V and 5 bases for J; bases not matched to a gene: 5. The CDR3 spells CASSPGTGTYQPQHF. The CDR3 coding sequence is TGTGCCAGCTCACCTGGGACAGGGACCTATCAGCCCCAGCATTTT.

The chain is built from TRBV27 and TRBJ1-5, with D unclear. The CDR3 is made up of 15 amino acids. V was cut by 3 bases and J by 1 base, with 10 bases left in between. Germline V gene sequence: CDR1 MNHEY, CDR2 SMNVEV (reference sequence). The chain's CDR3 is CASSLWAGSNQPQHF. CDR3 sequence (DNA): TGTGCCAGCAGTTTGTGGGCGGGAAGCAATCAGCCCCAGCATTTT.

The chain combines TRBV5-1 with TRBJ2-5; TRBD1 might be the D (6 bases). Germline lookup yields CDR1 SGHRS and CDR2 YFSETQ. Trimming pared 2 bases from V and 1 base from J, leaving 9 bases between. The CDR3 has 14 residues. CDR3 in amino acids: CASSLRTAQETQYF. CDR3 nucleotides: TGCGCCAGCAGCTTACGGACAGCCCAAGAGACCCAGTACTTC. Using reference TRBV5-1 and TRBJ2-5 for the parts outside the CDR3, the full variable domain is KAGVTQTPRYLIKTRGQQVTLSCSPISGHRSVSWYQQTPGQGLQFLFEYFSETQRNKGNFPGRFSGRQFSNSRSEMNVSTLELGDSALYLCASSLRTAQETQYFGPGTRLLVL.

This chain joins TRBV19 and TRBJ1-1, with 9 bases that match TRBD1. There are 13 residues in the CDR3. The germline V gene has CDR1 LNHDA and CDR2 SQIVND (reference sequence). V trimming: 3 bases; J trimming: 9 bases; junction bases outside the gene matches: 5. The DNA for the CDR3 is TGTGCCAGTAGTATCATTGGACAGGGGAAAGCTTTCTTT. Residues: CASSIIGQGKAFF.

V usage is TRBV6-5 and J usage is TRBJ2-3, with TRBD2 matching over 7 bases. The CDR3 is made up of 15 amino acids. J gave up 0 bases and V 7 bases, and 7 bases lay outside the gene matches. The V gene's germline CDR1 is MNHEY and CDR2 SVGAGI. As DNA, the CDR3 is TGTGCCAGCAAACCGGGGGGTCTGAGCACAGATACGCAGTATTTT. Translated, it gives CASKPGGLSTDTQYF.

This chain links TRBV21-1 with TRBJ2-1; the table's D call of TRBD1 was not tested on the DNA. TRBV21-1 has pseudogene status. The CDR3 is made up of 15 amino acids. The CDR3 reads CASSKTGSSYNEQFF. CDR3 sequence (DNA): TGTGCCAGCAGCAAGACAGGGAGCTCCTACAATGAGCAGTTCTTC.

V usage is TRBV6-2 or TRBV6-3 and J usage is TRBJ2-1, with 13 bases aligning to TRBD2. The CDR3 spans 17 residues. Trimming removed 4 bases from V and 6 bases from J; junction bases left unmatched: 9. In germline, CDR1 is MNHEY, CDR2 SVGEGT. CDR3 loop: CASSFAPGLAGSNEQFF. CDR3 DNA sequence: TGTGCCAGCAGTTTCGCCCCGGGACTAGCGGGGTCCAATGAGCAGTTCTTC.

This clone appeared once. The chain carries TRBV9 and TRBJ2-7, with a weak D call TRBD1 (5 bases). Trimming took off 0 bases at V and 0 bases at J, with 10 bases between the two ends. This CDR3 contains 15 residues. In germline, CDR1 is SGDLS, CDR2 YYNGEE. The DNA for the CDR3 is TGTGCCAGCAGCGTAGCTACAGGCAGCTCCTACGAGCAGTACTTC. Translated: CASSVATGSSYEQYF.

This chain uses TRBV2 with TRBJ2-4, with TRBD1 matching 8 bases. Germline CDR1 is SNHLY and CDR2 is FYNNEI. The CDR3 runs to 17 residues. Trimming took 0 bases from V and 2 from J; bases not matched to a gene: 6. The CDR3 sequence: CASSEAGGQATKNIQYF. Here the CDR3 DNA reads TGTGCCAGCAGTGAAGCCGGGGGACAGGCAACCAAAAACATTCAGTACTTC.

This chain joins TRBV9 and TRBJ1-2; D is unresolved. The CDR3 has 15 amino acids. V lost 4 bases and J 3 bases, leaving 16 bases between the germline ends. Per germline, CDR1 SGDLS and CDR2 YYNGEE. CDR3 amino acids: CASSPHGNRDYGYTF. The CDR3 DNA follows: TGTGCCAGCAGCCCCCACGGCAACAGAGACTATGGCTACACCTTC.